Each of the 15 T cell receptor beta chains below was sequenced from the same sample in a study of T cell responses to AZD1222 COVID-19 vaccine. Clones were sequenced by immunoSEQ multiplex PCR, and TCRdb holds only the in-frame ones, with some missing. The table has more than 85,000 clones, around nine tenths seen once; the top ten hold around a sixth. This sample comprised peripheral blood, obtained on day 0 of AZD1222 vaccination. The receptors shown here come from an adult in good health.

With respect to this clone: Other DNA sequences within the sample encode an identical CDR3. The chain uses TRBV7-3 and TRBJ1-1; no definite D call. Trimming removed 3 bases from V and 1 base from J, with 6 bases in between. In germline, CDR1 is SGHTA, CDR2 FQGTGA. The CDR3 is made up of 13 amino acids. The CDR3 DNA sequence: TGTGCCAGCAGCTTCGGGAGGAACACTGAAGCTTTCTTT. It yields the protein CASSFGRNTEAFF. Combining the CDR3 with reference TRBV7-3 and TRBJ1-1 gives the whole variable domain GAGVSQTPSNKVTEKGKYVELRCDPISGHTALYWYRQSLGQGPEFLIYFQGTGAADDSGLPNDRFFAVRPEGSVSTLKIQRTERGDSAVYLCASSFGRNTEAFFGQGTRLTVV.

The CDR3 reads CAWGWGQGIYEQYF. CDR3 nucleotides: TGTGCCTGGGGCTGGGGACAGGGGATCTACGAGCAGTACTTC. This chain connects TRBV30 to TRBJ2-7, with 10 positions matching TRBD1. This CDR3 comprises 14 residues. Germline V gene sequence: CDR1 GTSNPN, CDR2 SVGIG (reference sequence). J was trimmed by 3 bases and V by 5 bases; bases with no gene match: 7. The full variable domain, its missing parts supplied by reference TRBV30 and TRBJ2-7, is SQTIHQWPATLVQPVGSPLSLECTVEGTSNPNLYWYRQAAGRGLQLLFYSVGIGQISSEVPQNLSASRPQDRQFILSSKKLLLSDSGFYLCAWGWGQGIYEQYFGPGTRLTVT.

CDR3 amino acids: CASSLSGKSNYGYTF. CDR3 nucleotides: TGTGCCAGCAGCTTGTCGGGCAAATCTAACTATGGCTACACCTTC. The V and J genes are TRBV5-5 and TRBJ1-2; D remains unclear. This CDR3 contains 15 residues. CDR1 and CDR2 (germline): SGHKS, YYEKEE (reference sequence). Trimming took 1 base from V and 0 from J, leaving 10 bases between them.

The chain links TRBV20-1 to TRBJ2-1; 13 bases map to TRBD2. The germline gives CDR1 DFQATT, CDR2 SNEGSKA (reference sequence). V lost 3 bases and J lost 7; bases outside the gene matches: 6. This CDR3 comprises 15 residues. The CDR3 DNA is TGCAGTGCTAGTGGACTAGCGGGAGTGTCTAATGAGCAGTTCTTC. It yields the protein CSASGLAGVSNEQFF.

This chain connects TRBV5-1 to TRBJ1-2; possible D gene TRBD1, 6 bases. V dropped 4 bases and J dropped 2 bases, with 12 bases sitting between them. The CDR3 is 14 amino acids. Germline V gene data show CDR1 as SGHRS and CDR2 as YFSETQ. As DNA, the CDR3 is TGCGCCAGCAGCCCGGACAGTCGAAACTATGGCTACACCTTC. Translating it yields CASSPDSRNYGYTF. Complete variable domain (other parts from reference TRBV5-1 and TRBJ1-2): KAGVTQTPRYLIKTRGQQVTLSCSPISGHRSVSWYQQTPGQGLQFLFEYFSETQRNKGNFPGRFSGRQFSNSRSEMNVSTLELGDSALYLCASSPDSRNYGYTFGSGTRLTVV.

This sequence joins TRBV10-1 and TRBJ1-6; D is undetermined. Per germline, CDR1 WNHNN and CDR2 SYGVQD (reference sequence). The V end was cut by 6 bases, the J end by 6 bases, with 15 bases between. The CDR3 loop spans 15 amino acids. CDR3 residues: CASSGAGSVNSPLHF. The DNA for the CDR3 is TGCGCCAGCAGCGGTGCCGGGTCGGTTAATTCACCCCTCCACTTT.

The chain employs TRBV5-5 and TRBJ2-1, with D unresolved. V lost 4 bases and J 9 bases, leaving 11 bases between the germline ends. Germline V gene sequence: CDR1 SGHKS, CDR2 YYEKEE (reference sequence). This CDR3 spans 12 amino acids. The CDR3 DNA reads TGTGCCAGCAGCCCGGTAGCCCTTGAGCAGTTCTTC. Amino acids: CASSPVALEQFF. Supplemented by reference TRBV5-5 and TRBJ2-1, the full variable domain reads DAGVTQSPTHLIKTRGQQVTLRCSPISGHKSVSWYQQVLGQGPQFIFQYYEKEERGRGNFPDRFSARQFPNYSSELNVNALLLGDSALYLCASSPVALEQFFGPGTRLTVL.

The V gene is TRBV24-1, the J gene TRBJ2-1, with 7 bases that match TRBD2. Germline V CDR1 and CDR2: KGHDR, SFDVKD. This CDR3 comprises 13 residues. After removal of 0 bases from V and 10 bases from J, the junction contained 2 bases not matched to a gene. DNA of the CDR3: TGTGCCACCAGTGATTTGGGGGGACTAGAGCAGTTCTTC. As protein: CATSDLGGLEQFF.

CDR3 region: CASQTTSYGYTF. CDR3 coding DNA: TGTGCCAGCCAGACTACGTCTTATGGCTACACCTTC. This rearrangement joins TRBV6-6 to TRBJ1-2; no reliable D call. Trimming took off 8 bases at V and 5 bases at J, with 12 bases between the two ends. This CDR3 is 12 amino acids long. Germline CDR1 MNHNY, CDR2 SVGAGI (reference sequence).

The chain is built from TRBV30 and TRBJ1-2; D ambiguous. V was cut by 1 base and J by 3 bases, with 9 bases left in between. Looked up from germline, CDR1 is GTSNPN and CDR2 is SVGIG (reference sequence). The CDR3 has 13 amino acids. CDR3 protein: CAWSDRIHYGYTF. The CDR3 coding sequence is TGTGCCTGGAGTGACCGGATCCACTATGGCTACACCTTC.

The chain is built from TRBV6-2 or TRBV6-3 and TRBJ1-5, with D perhaps TRBD1 (5 bases). The CDR3 runs 16 residues. Trimming pared 0 bases from V and 3 bases from J, leaving 12 bases between. Germline CDR1 is MNHEY and CDR2 is SVGEGT. The CDR3 DNA reads TGTGCCAGCAGTTACTCGGGACCTTCTTACAATCAGCCCCAGCATTTT. It encodes CASSYSGPSYNQPQHF.

The rearrangement uses TRBV5-4 and TRBJ1-1, with D possibly matching TRBD1 (6 bases). Germline V gene lookup returns CDR1 SGHNT and CDR2 YYREEE (reference sequence). V was clipped by 7 bases and J by 4 bases, with 20 bases between them. This CDR3 has 15 residues. DNA for the CDR3: TGTGCCAGCCAACAGGGTACCCTGAGTGGCACTGAAGCTTTCTTT. Its protein product is CASQQGTLSGTEAFF.

The chain couples TRBV5-4 to TRBJ2-1, with D maybe TRBD2 (5 bases). CDR1 is SGHNT, CDR2 YYREEE, per germline (reference sequence). This CDR3 is 13 amino acids long. V lost 0 bases to trimming and J lost 9 bases, with 10 bases between them. Here the CDR3 DNA reads TGTGCCAGCAGCTTGGCTAGCCGGACTGAGCAGTTCTTC. Its translation: CASSLASRTEQFF.

This chain uses TRBV6-5 with TRBJ1-1; D remains ambiguous. Germline CDR1 MNHEY, CDR2 SVGAGI. The length of the CDR3 is 13 residues. V lost 6 bases, J lost 2 bases, and 10 bases lay in between. CDR3 protein: CASRWVLNTEAFF. CDR3 nucleotides: TGTGCCAGCAGGTGGGTACTCAACACTGAAGCTTTCTTT.

The chain is built from TRBV11-2 and TRBJ2-7, with TRBD2 identical over 7 bases. Germline V gene sequence: CDR1 SGHAT, CDR2 FQNNGV. The CDR3 is made up of 16 amino acids. J gave up 2 bases and V 5 bases, and 12 bases lay outside the gene matches. Written as DNA, the CDR3 is TGTGCCAGCAGCCCCGTCGGGCGGGGGTTCACCTACGAGCAGTACTTC. This encodes CASSPVGRGFTYEQYF.